This TCR beta chain was sequenced in a study of shared clonotypes between healthy human individuals. Looking at the study overall: Researchers assigned three CD4 naive, three CD4 memory, two CD8 naive and one CD8 memory plate to each donor.

At the deep level, the assay was run. Several immunoSEQ 96-well plates shared each subset's DNA, each plate a replicate. Some clones are missing from TCRdb's copy, which holds only in-frame ones; the method was immunoSEQ multiplex PCR. The sample holds about 1,800,000 clones, approximately 95% seen once. Germline lookup yields CDR1 MNHEY and CDR2 SMNVEV (reference sequence). Trimming pared 5 bases from V and 5 bases from J, leaving 15 bases between. The CDR3 sequence is 15 residues long. Naive CD8 cells lacked CD45RO, underwent positive selection for CCR7 and left out terminally differentiated effector memory CD45RA+ cells.

Sequenced material: naive CD8+ T cells sorted from blood. The receptor was derived from a man between 18 and 35 years old in good health. V gene TRBV27 combines with J gene TRBJ1-4; D gene ambiguous. The CDR3 region is CASSPRRTQNEKLFF. The CDR3 coding sequence is TGTGCCAGCAGTCCCCGACGTACCCAAAATGAAAAACTGTTTTTT.